This passage covers 20 T cell receptor beta chains from one sample sequenced in a study of tumor-infiltrating lymphocytes in primary liver carcinoma. Total RNA amounting to roughly 0.5 ug was the source from which TCR beta cDNA was made with a constant-region primer. Employing slightly modified ARM-PCR, three nested multiplex PCR rounds were run, and these gave rise to the TCR beta libraries. TRBV1-TRBV30 forward primers paired with a C-beta reverse primer drove the first two PCR rounds, about 9 cycles each. TCRdb re-called the multiplex PCR reads with MiXCR, one entry per CDR3 protein. The sample has roughly 200,000 distinct CDR3 sequences, 85% seen once. For each extraction, RNA and DNA were obtained together from around 20-30 mg of unsorted bulk tissue. Specimen: tumor tissue from primary liver carcinoma. These receptors all come from a man in his forties with primary liver carcinoma and hepatitis B virus infection.

The CDR3 spells CASSRDGTSGSYEQYF. The CDR3 nucleotides are TGTGCCAGCAGCCGAGATGGGACTAGCGGATCCTACGAGCAGTACTTC. V usage is TRBV4-2 and J usage is TRBJ2-7, with TRBD2 matching over 11 bases. The CDR3 consists of 16 residues. V trimming: 4 bases; J trimming: 1 base; junction bases outside the gene matches: 6. Germline V gene data show CDR1 as LGHNA and CDR2 as YNFKEQ.

As to this clonotype: This CDR3 fails to terminate in the conserved phenylalanine or tryptophan, so it likely reflects a read error. The DNA of the CDR3 is TGCAGCTCCACTGGGACACAGGGCTCCTACTATGAGCAGTTCTTA. It is translated as CSSTGTQGSYYEQFL. The chain uses TRBV29-1 and TRBJ2-1, with TRBD1 as a possible D gene (6 bases). The CDR3 covers 15 residues. Germline V gives CDR1 SQVTM, CDR2 ANQGSEA.

This clonotype was seen once. This chain links TRBV28 with TRBJ2-7; a possible D gene is TRBD1 (6 bases). The germline V gene encodes CDR1 MDHEN and CDR2 SYDVKM. The ends were cut back, 5 bases at V and 5 bases at J, with 16 bases in the middle. The CDR3 covers 14 residues. The CDR3 loop is CASSLDSYPHEQYF. The CDR3 DNA is TGTGCCAGCAGTCTGGACAGTTACCCCCACGAGCAGTACTTC.

The V call is TRBV5-6, the J call TRBJ1-5; a possible D gene is TRBD1 (6 bases). The germline V and J ends were trimmed by 6 bases and 5 bases, with 18 bases remaining between them. This CDR3 region has 15 residues. Per germline, CDR1 SGHDT and CDR2 YYEEEE. The CDR3 nucleotides are TGTGCCAGCAACTTCTTGGGCAGGGGCGATCAGCCCCAGCATTTT. As protein: CASNFLGRGDQPQHF.

This clonotype has only one observation. Relative to the germline gene, one junction end is altered; a read error may explain this. The gene calls are TRBV6-6 and TRBJ2-3; 9 bases map to TRBD1. The CDR3 has 14 residues. Germline loops: CDR1 MNHNY, CDR2 SVGAGI (reference sequence). In DNA form, the CDR3 reads TGTGCCAGTAGCGTACAGGGGGCAACAGATACGCAGGATTTT. This encodes CASSVQGATDTQDF.

This clonotype turned up a few times. This may come from a read error, since a much larger clone is one base off. The chain combines TRBV5-1 with TRBJ1-1; D is uncertain. The CDR3 totals 12 residues. Per germline, CDR1 SGHRS and CDR2 YFSETQ. As DNA, the CDR3 is TGCGCCAGCATGGCGGATCGCGGTGAAACTTTCTTT. Translation gives CASMADRGETFF.

A remark on this clonotype: At one end the junction does not follow the germline gene, possibly because of a read error. The rearrangement uses TRBV7-9 and TRBJ2-7, with a tentative D call TRBD2 (6 bases). Germline values: CDR1 SEHNR, CDR2 FQNEAQ (reference sequence). This CDR3 region has 13 residues. The CDR3 nucleotides read TGTGCCAGCAGCCCGGACAAGGGAGGCGAGGAGTACTTC. The encoded protein is CASSPDKGGEEYF.

This clonotype was counted once. This sequence joins TRBV11-1 and TRBJ2-5; 10 bases agree with TRBD1. The J call may be wrong; the DNA end is better matched by TRBJ2-1. This CDR3 is built from 16 residues. Germline assignment: CDR1 SGHAT and CDR2 FQDESV (reference sequence). The CDR3 reads CASIQGQGVIQETQFF. The CDR3 DNA follows: TGTGCCAGCATCCAAGGACAGGGGGTTATTCAAGAGACCCAGTTCTTC.

The chain couples TRBV6-6 to TRBJ1-2; 7 bases are a match to TRBD1. CDR1 is MNHNY, CDR2 SVGAGI, per germline (reference sequence). CDR3 length: 14 amino acids. Losses at the gene ends were 10 bases for V and 3 bases for J; bases not matched to a gene: 11. CDR3 nucleotides: TGTGCCAACAGGGGAACAGGATGGGACTATGGCTACACCTTC. Encoded protein: CANRGTGWDYGYTF.

Comments on this clonotype: The junction and the germline gene differ at one end; a read error may be behind it. This chain links TRBV11-1 with TRBJ1-2; D not certain. CDR3 length: 12 residues. The germline CDR1 and CDR2 sequences are SGHAT and FQDESV (reference sequence). The CDR3 sequence is CACSLGSSDYTF. In nucleotides, the CDR3 is TGTGCCTGCAGCTTAGGGTCGAGCGACTACACCTTC.

In this sample, this clonotype turned up once. Mismatch with germline at one junction end may stem from a read error. This sequence joins TRBV11-1 and TRBJ2-1, with D possibly being TRBD1 or TRBD2 (5 bases each). The length of the CDR3 is 15 residues. Per the germline V gene, CDR1 is SGHAT and CDR2 is FQDESV (reference sequence). The CDR3 DNA is TGTGCTAGCAGCTTCCAGGGACCGCTGGACAATGGGCAGTCGTTC. It codes for CASSFQGPLDNGQSF.

The chain carries TRBV29-1 and TRBJ2-1; no clear D. Germline CDR1 and CDR2: SQVTM and ANQGSEA. The CDR3 spans 10 residues. Trimming cost V 5 bases and J 13 bases, with 12 bases left between them. The CDR3 protein is CSVLDGEQFF. CDR3 nucleotides: TGCAGCGTTCTTGATGGCGAACAGTTCTTC.

Worth noting for this clonotype: Compared with germline, one end of the junction differs, possibly owing to a read error. This rearrangement joins TRBV5-4 to TRBJ2-5; D remains ambiguous. Germline-derived CDR1 and CDR2 are SGHNT and YYREEE (reference sequence). This CDR3 is 14 amino acids long. CDR3 bases: TGTGCCAGCAGCCCAGCACGGGTGGGTGAGACCCAGTATTTC. Its translation is CASSPARVGETQYF. Using reference TRBV5-4 and TRBJ2-5 for the parts outside the CDR3, the full variable domain is ETGVTQSPTHLIKTRGQQVTLRCSSQSGHNTVSWYQQALGQGPQFIFQYYREEENGRGNFPPRFSGLQFPNYSSELNVNALELDDSALYLCASSPARVGETQYFGPGTRLLVL.

CDR3 nucleotides: TGTGCCAAAAGCTTAGCTGCCGGGACAGAAGCTTTCTTT. Translated: CAKSLAAGTEAFF. This chain joins TRBV11-2 and TRBJ1-1; a weak D match, TRBD1 (6 bases). There are 13 residues in the CDR3. The V and J ends lost 10 bases and 8 bases respectively, with 20 bases between them. Germline assignment: CDR1 SGHAT and CDR2 FQNNGV.

In regard to this clonotype: At one of its ends the junction is not consistent with the germline gene, which may arise from a read error. The chain links TRBV28 to TRBJ1-2; D not resolved. The CDR3 extends over 13 amino acids. Looked up from germline, CDR1 is MDHEN and CDR2 is SYDVKM. The CDR3 DNA sequence: TGTGCCCGCAGTCCCGGAACTAACTATGGCTACACCTTC. As protein: CARSPGTNYGYTF.

This clonotype has a count of ten or more. The rearrangement joins TRBV5-1 to TRBJ2-5, with 8 positions matching TRBD1. The germline V gene has CDR1 SGHRS and CDR2 YFSETQ. This CDR3 has 15 amino acids. The J segment lost 2 bases and the V segment lost 3 bases, leaving 6 bases of the junction unmatched. The CDR3 nucleotides read TGCGCCAGCAGCTCGGACAGGGTTGGGCAAGAGACCCAGTACTTC. It translates to CASSSDRVGQETQYF.

As concerns this clonotype: The junction and the germline gene differ at one end; a read error may be behind it. The chain recombines TRBV6-6 with TRBJ2-5, with D perhaps TRBD1 or TRBD2 (5 bases each). This CDR3 spans 15 amino acids. Germline CDR1 is MNHNY and CDR2 is SVGAGI (reference sequence). This CDR3 is CTSSYLGGGQETRYF. CDR3 DNA sequence: TGTACCAGCAGTTACTTGGGTGGAGGACAAGAGACCCGGTACTTC.

The chain is built from TRBV29-1 and TRBJ2-1; the D gene is possibly TRBD1 (5 bases). The germline V gene has CDR1 SQVTM and CDR2 ANQGSEA. CDR3 length: 13 residues. V was shortened by 3 bases and J by 9 bases, with 15 bases between the two germline ends. CDR3 amino acids: CSVDMGPPSEQFF. The CDR3 DNA sequence: TGCAGCGTTGATATGGGGCCGCCCAGTGAGCAGTTCTTC.

On this clonotype: The germline gene is not matched at one end of the junction; a read error may be the cause. The chain couples TRBV29-1 to TRBJ2-7, with D perhaps matching TRBD1 (5 bases). The CDR3 extends over 13 amino acids. CDR1 is SQVTM, CDR2 ANQGSEA, per germline. CDR3 sequence: CSVEQDNSYEHYF. The CDR3 region has the DNA TGCAGCGTTGAGCAGGACAATTCCTACGAGCACTACTTC.

With respect to this clonotype: A junction end diverges from the germline sequence, so it may reflect a read error. This chain uses TRBV11-1 with TRBJ1-1; maybe TRBD1 (6 bases). Germline CDR1 reads SGHAT; CDR2 reads FQDESV (reference sequence). The CDR3 sequence is 15 residues long. The CDR3 loop reads CTSSLAGVGNTEAFF. CDR3 coding DNA: TGTACCAGCAGCTTAGCAGGGGTTGGGAACACTGAAGCCTTCTTT.